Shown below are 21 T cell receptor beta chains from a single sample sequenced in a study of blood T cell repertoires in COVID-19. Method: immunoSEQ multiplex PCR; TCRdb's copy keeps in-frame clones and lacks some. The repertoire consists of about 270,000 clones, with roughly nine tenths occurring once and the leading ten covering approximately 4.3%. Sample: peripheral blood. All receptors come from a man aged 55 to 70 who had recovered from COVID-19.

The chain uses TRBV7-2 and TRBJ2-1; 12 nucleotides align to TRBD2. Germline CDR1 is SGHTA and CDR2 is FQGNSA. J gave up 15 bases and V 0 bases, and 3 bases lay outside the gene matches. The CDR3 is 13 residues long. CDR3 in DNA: TGTGCCAGCAGCTTAGCCACTAGCGGGGGGACGTTCTTC. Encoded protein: CASSLATSGGTFF.

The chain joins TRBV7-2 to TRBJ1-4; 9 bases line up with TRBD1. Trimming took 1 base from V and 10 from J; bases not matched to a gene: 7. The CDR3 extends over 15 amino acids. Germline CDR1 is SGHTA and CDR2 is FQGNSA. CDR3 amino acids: CASSLVGTGLGKLFF. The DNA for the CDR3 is TGTGCCAGCAGCTTAGTAGGGACAGGGCTAGGAAAACTGTTTTTT.

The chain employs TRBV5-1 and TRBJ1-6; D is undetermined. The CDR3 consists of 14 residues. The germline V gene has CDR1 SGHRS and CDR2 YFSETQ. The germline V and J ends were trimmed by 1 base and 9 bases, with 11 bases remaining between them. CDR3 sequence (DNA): TGCGCCAGCAGCTTGTTAGATTCTAGTTCACCCCTCCACTTT. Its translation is CASSLLDSSSPLHF. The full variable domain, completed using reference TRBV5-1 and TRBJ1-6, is KAGVTQTPRYLIKTRGQQVTLSCSPISGHRSVSWYQQTPGQGLQFLFEYFSETQRNKGNFPGRFSGRQFSNSRSEMNVSTLELGDSALYLCASSLLDSSSPLHFGNGTRLTVT.

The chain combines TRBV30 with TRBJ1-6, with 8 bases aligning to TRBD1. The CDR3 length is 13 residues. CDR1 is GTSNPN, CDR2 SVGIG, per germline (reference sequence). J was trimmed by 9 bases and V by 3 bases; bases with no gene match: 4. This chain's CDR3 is CAWRGQVFSPLHF. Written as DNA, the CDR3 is TGTGCCTGGAGGGGACAGGTTTTTTCACCCCTCCACTTT.

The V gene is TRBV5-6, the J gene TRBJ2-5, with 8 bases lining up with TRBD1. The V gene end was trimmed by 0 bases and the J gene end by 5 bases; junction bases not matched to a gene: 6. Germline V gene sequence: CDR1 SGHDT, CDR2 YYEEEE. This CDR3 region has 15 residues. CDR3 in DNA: TGTGCCAGCAGCTTGGATACAGGGACAGGTGAGACCCAGTACTTC. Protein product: CASSLDTGTGETQYF.

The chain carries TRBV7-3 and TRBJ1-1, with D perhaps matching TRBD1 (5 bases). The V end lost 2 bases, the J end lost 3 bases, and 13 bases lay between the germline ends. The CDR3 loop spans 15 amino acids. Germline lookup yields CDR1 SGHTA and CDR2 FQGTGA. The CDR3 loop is CASSLGIQGDTEAFF. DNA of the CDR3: TGTGCCAGCAGCTTAGGTATTCAAGGGGACACTGAAGCTTTCTTT.

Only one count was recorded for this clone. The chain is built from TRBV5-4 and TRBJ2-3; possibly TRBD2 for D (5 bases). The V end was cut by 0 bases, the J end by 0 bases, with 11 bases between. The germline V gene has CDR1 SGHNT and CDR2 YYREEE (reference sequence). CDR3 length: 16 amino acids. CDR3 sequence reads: CASSLGTGFSTDTQYF. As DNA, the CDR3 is TGTGCCAGCAGCTTGGGAACGGGATTTAGCACAGATACGCAGTATTTT. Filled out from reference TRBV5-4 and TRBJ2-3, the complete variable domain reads ETGVTQSPTHLIKTRGQQVTLRCSSQSGHNTVSWYQQALGQGPQFIFQYYREEENGRGNFPPRFSGLQFPNYSSELNVNALELDDSALYLCASSLGTGFSTDTQYFGPGTRLTVL.

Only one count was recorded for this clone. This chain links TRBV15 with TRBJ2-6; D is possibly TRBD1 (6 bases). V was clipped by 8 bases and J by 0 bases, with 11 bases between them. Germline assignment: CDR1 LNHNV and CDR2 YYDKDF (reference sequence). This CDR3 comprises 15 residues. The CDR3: CATRTDNSGANVLTF. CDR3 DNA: TGTGCCACCCGGACAGACAACTCTGGGGCCAACGTCCTGACTTTC.

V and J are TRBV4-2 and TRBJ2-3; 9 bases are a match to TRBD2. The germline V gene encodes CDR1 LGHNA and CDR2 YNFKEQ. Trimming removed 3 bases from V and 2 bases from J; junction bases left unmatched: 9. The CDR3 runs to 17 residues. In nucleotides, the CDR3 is TGTGCCAGCAGCCAGGGCACGGCGGGGGGGACCACAGATACGCAGTATTTT. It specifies CASSQGTAGGTTDTQYF.

The CDR3 spells CASSSWTSGVNEQYF. The CDR3 region has the DNA TGTGCCAGCAGCTCCTGGACTAGCGGGGTTAACGAGCAGTACTTC. The chain has TRBV7-9 and TRBJ2-7; 12 bases map to TRBD2. From germline, CDR1 is SEHNR and CDR2 FQNEAQ (reference sequence). After removal of 4 bases from V and 5 bases from J, the junction contained 6 bases not matched to a gene. The CDR3 has 15 residues.

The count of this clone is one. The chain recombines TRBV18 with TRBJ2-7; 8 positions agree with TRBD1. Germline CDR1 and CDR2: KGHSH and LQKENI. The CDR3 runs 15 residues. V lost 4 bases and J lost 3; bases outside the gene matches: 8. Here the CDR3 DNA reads TGTGCCAGCTCACGATCGACAGGGGTAAGCTACGAGCAGTACTTC. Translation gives CASSRSTGVSYEQYF.

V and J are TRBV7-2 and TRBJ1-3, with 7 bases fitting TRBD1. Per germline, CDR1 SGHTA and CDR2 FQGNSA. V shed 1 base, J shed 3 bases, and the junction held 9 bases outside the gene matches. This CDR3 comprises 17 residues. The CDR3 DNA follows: TGTGCCAGCAGCTTAGAAGGGGGCGCCTTCCTTGGAAACACCATATATTTT. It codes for CASSLEGGAFLGNTIYF. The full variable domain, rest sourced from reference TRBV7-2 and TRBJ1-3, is GAGVSQSPSNKVTEKGKDVELRCDPISGHTALYWYRQSLGQGLEFLIYFQGNSAPDKSGLPSDRFSAERTGGSVSTLTIQRTQQEDSAVYLCASSLEGGAFLGNTIYFGEGSWLTVV.

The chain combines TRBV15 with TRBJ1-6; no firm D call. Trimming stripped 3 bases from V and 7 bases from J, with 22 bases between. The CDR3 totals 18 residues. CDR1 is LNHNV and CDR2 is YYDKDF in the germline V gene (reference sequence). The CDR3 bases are TGTGCCACCAGCAGGGATCTGCCCGGACTCGGTGCAAATTCACCCCTCCACTTT. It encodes CATSRDLPGLGANSPLHF.

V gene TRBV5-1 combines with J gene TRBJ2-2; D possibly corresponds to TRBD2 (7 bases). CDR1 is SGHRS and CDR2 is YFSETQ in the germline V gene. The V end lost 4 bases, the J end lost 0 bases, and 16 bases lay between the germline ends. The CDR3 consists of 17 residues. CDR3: CASSPGPGGTNTGELFF. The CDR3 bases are TGCGCCAGCAGCCCAGGTCCGGGGGGCACGAACACCGGGGAGCTGTTTTTT.

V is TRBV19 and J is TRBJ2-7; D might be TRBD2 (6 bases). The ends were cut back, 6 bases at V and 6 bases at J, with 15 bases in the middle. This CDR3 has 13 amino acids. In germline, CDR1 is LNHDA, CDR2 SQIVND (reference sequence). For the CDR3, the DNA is TGTGCCAGTAGGGCGGGAACCGGGCTCGAGCAGTACTTC. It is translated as CASRAGTGLEQYF. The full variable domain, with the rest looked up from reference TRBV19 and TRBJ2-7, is DGGITQSPKYLFRKEGQNVTLSCEQNLNHDAMYWYRQDPGQGLRLIYYSQIVNDFQKGDIAEGYSVSREKKESFPLTVTSAQKNPTAFYLCASRAGTGLEQYFGPGTRLTVT.

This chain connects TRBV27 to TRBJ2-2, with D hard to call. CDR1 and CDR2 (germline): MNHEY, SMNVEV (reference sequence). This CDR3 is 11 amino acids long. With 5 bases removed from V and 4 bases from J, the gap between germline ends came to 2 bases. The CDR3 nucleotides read TGTGCCAGCAGTCGCACCGGGGAGCTGTTTTTT. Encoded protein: CASSRTGELFF.

The CDR3 reads CASSLADTQYF. The DNA of the CDR3 is TGTGCCAGCAGTCTAGCAGATACGCAGTATTTT. The chain recombines TRBV2 with TRBJ2-3, with D unclear. V was trimmed by 5 bases and J by 4 bases, leaving 4 bases between them. Germline CDR1 SNHLY, CDR2 FYNNEI. The CDR3 length is 11 residues.

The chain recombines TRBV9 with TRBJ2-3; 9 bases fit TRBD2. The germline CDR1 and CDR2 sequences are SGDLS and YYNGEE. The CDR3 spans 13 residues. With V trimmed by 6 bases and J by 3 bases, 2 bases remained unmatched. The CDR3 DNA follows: TGTGCCAGCAAGAGCGGGGGGACAGATACGCAGTATTTT. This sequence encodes CASKSGGTDTQYF.

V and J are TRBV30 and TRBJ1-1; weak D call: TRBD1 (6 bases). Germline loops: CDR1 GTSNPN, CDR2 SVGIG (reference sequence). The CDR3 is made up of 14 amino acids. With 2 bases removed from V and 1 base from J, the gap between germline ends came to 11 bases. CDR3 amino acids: CAWSPGTSNTEAFF. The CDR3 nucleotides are TGTGCCTGGAGTCCAGGGACATCGAACACTGAAGCTTTCTTT.

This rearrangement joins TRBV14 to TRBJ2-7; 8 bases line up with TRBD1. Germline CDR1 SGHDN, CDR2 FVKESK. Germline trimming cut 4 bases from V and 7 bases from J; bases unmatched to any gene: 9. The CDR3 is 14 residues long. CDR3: CASSRWTGTGEQYF. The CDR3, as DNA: TGTGCCAGCAGCCGCTGGACAGGGACGGGGGAGCAGTACTTC.

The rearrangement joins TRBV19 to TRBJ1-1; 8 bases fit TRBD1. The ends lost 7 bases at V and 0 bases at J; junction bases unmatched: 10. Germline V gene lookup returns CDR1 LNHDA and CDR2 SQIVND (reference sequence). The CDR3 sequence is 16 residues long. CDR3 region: CASTLRAGGMNTEAFF. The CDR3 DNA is TGTGCCAGTACCCTCAGGGCAGGGGGCATGAACACTGAAGCTTTCTTT.